One and the same sample provided the 3 T cell receptor beta chains below, sequenced in a study of beta chain features in type 1 diabetes. Whole-study results and caveats: Moderately but significantly shorter TCRB CDR3s were found in Type 1 diabetes patients in all four CD4+ subsets.

For these receptors, no antigen is known. As every portion of the isolated RNA was reverse transcribed, the sequencing read expressed TCRB transcripts. Profiling relied on immunoSEQ multiplex PCR, and the TCRdb table lists in-frame clones only, not all of them. The sample shows about 660,000 clones, 11% to 15% of them seen only once. Sequencing was done on a sample of naive CD4+ T cells from blood. These TCRs come from a man in his late teens or twenties with type 1 diabetes.

This clone has a handful of counts. Other DNA sequences within the sample encode an identical CDR3. The chain employs TRBV30 and TRBJ2-5, with TRBD1 as a possible D gene (5 bases). V was cut by 5 bases and J by 5 bases, with 9 bases left in between. CDR1 GTSNPN and CDR2 SVGIG come from the germline V gene (reference sequence). The CDR3 has 11 residues. CDR3 amino acids: CAWAPGETQYF. Written as DNA, the CDR3 is TGTGCCTGGGCTCCAGGGGAGACCCAGTACTTC. Looking up the rest from reference TRBV30 and TRBJ2-5 gives the full variable domain: SQTIHQWPATLVQPVGSPLSLECTVEGTSNPNLYWYRQAAGRGLQLLFYSVGIGQISSEVPQNLSASRPQDRQFILSSKKLLLSDSGFYLCAWAPGETQYFGPGTRLLVL.

V usage is TRBV5-4 and J usage is TRBJ2-3; 9 bases are shared with TRBD1. There are 14 residues in the CDR3. V was pared by 4 bases and J by 5 bases, with 5 bases of the junction left unmatched. Germline loops: CDR1 SGHNT, CDR2 YYREEE (reference sequence). The DNA of the CDR3 is TGTGCCAGCAGCCAAGGGACAGGGAGAGATACGCAGTATTTT. This gives the protein CASSQGTGRDTQYF.

CDR3 DNA: TGTGCCAGCAGCTTAGAAGGGATCTTGGGGCGGGAGCAGTACTTC. Residues: CASSLEGILGREQYF. The chain combines TRBV7-9 with TRBJ2-7; tentatively, D is TRBD1 (5 bases). Germline V gene data show CDR1 as SEHNR and CDR2 as FQNEAQ (reference sequence). The CDR3 contains 15 residues. Trimming shortened V by 1 base and J by 7 bases, and 17 bases separated the two germline ends.